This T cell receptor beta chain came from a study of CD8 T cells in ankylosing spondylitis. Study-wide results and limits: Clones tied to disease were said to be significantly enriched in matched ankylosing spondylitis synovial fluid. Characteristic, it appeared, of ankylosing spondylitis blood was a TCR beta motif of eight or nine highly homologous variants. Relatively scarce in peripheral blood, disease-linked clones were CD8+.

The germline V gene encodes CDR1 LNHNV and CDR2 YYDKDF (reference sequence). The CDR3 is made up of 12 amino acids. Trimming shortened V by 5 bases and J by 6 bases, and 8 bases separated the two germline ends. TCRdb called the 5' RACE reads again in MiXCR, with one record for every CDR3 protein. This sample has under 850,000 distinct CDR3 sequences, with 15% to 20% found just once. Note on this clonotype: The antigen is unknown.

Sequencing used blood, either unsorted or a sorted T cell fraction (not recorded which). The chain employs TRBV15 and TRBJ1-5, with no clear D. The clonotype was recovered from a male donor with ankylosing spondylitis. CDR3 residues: CATSESFQPQHF. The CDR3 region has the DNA TGTGCCACCAGCGAGAGCTTTCAGCCCCAGCATTTT.